The 29 T cell receptor beta chains presented below share a single source sample, sequenced in a study of CD8 T cells in acute hepatitis C reinfection. The time point denotes: naive CD8 control sorted from an acute-time-point sample. Measured with immunoSEQ multiplex PCR; TCRdb has only the in-frame clones, and not every one. The table includes about 38,000 clones, around nine tenths detected once. Material for sequencing was naive CD8+ T cells from PBMCs. Every receptor here comes from a man younger than 45 with chronic hepatitis C.

The gene calls are TRBV27 and TRBJ1-5; no clear D. CDR3 length: 16 residues. CDR1 and CDR2 (germline): MNHEY, SMNVEV (reference sequence). With 4 bases removed from V and 0 bases from J, the gap between germline ends came to 13 bases. Here the CDR3 reads CASSYHKTRSNQPQHF. The CDR3 DNA reads TGTGCCAGCAGTTATCATAAGACCCGTAGCAATCAGCCCCAGCATTTT.

To note about this clone: This CDR3 is also generated by other DNA sequences in the sample. The genes are TRBV6-5 and TRBJ2-5, with D hard to call. The length of the CDR3 is 13 residues. The V gene lost 1 base and the J gene lost 6 bases, with 9 bases spanning the gap. CDR1 and CDR2 (germline): MNHEY, SVGAGI. The CDR3 bases are TGTGCCAGCAGTTACTTGCGTGGCCAGACCCAGTACTTC. It codes for CASSYLRGQTQYF.

This CDR3 is CASGLLVGRETQYF. CDR3 in DNA: TGTGCTAGTGGTTTGCTGGTAGGCAGGGAGACCCAGTACTTC. This chain joins TRBV12-5 and TRBJ2-5; D is ambiguous. The CDR3 totals 14 residues. In germline, CDR1 is LGHNT, CDR2 FRNRAP. V lost 2 bases and J lost 5, with 12 bases in between.

This sequence joins TRBV6-5 and TRBJ2-3; TRBD1 is a possible D gene (5 bases). This CDR3 is 14 amino acids long. Trimming took off 6 bases at V and 5 bases at J, with 15 bases between the two ends. CDR1 MNHEY and CDR2 SVGAGI come from the germline V gene. CDR3 loop: CASRTRQRRDTQYF. The CDR3 bases are TGTGCCAGCAGAACTCGACAGAGGAGAGATACGCAGTATTTT.

The rearrangement uses TRBV7-9 and TRBJ2-1; a possible D gene is TRBD1 (5 bases). CDR1 is SEHNR and CDR2 is FQNEAQ in the germline V gene (reference sequence). The CDR3 spans 16 residues. Between the trimmed V and J ends, which lost 6 bases and 0 bases, there was a span of 15 bases. This chain's CDR3 is CASSPGHLSSYNEQFF. The CDR3 DNA sequence: TGTGCCAGCAGTCCAGGGCACCTGAGCTCCTACAATGAGCAGTTCTTC.

The chain employs TRBV5-1 and TRBJ2-7, with a tentative D call TRBD1 (6 bases). From germline, CDR1 is SGHRS and CDR2 YFSETQ. This CDR3 region has 14 residues. The germline V and J ends were trimmed by 4 bases and 3 bases, with 14 bases remaining between them. CDR3 sequence: CASSLTSGDYEQYF. As DNA, the CDR3 is TGCGCCAGCAGCCTGACCTCAGGGGACTACGAGCAGTACTTC.

This chain links TRBV21-1 with TRBJ1-3; the D call of TRBD1 is as the table states it, not checked on the DNA. TRBV21-1 is a listed pseudogene. The CDR3 loop spans 18 amino acids. CDR3 sequence (DNA): TGTGCCAGCAGCAAGGGAAGGGGGGACAGGGGGTCTGGAAACACCATATATTTT. This encodes CASSKGRGDRGSGNTIYF.

The chain uses TRBV2 and TRBJ2-1; TRBD2 matches 7 bases. This CDR3 region has 15 residues. The V and J ends lost 4 bases and 9 bases, in that order; junction bases with no gene match: 12. The germline gives CDR1 SNHLY, CDR2 FYNNEI. The CDR3 spells CASSGRGGRVGEQFF. Here the CDR3 DNA reads TGTGCCAGCAGTGGAAGAGGCGGGAGAGTCGGTGAGCAGTTCTTC. The variable domain in full, with the rest retrieved from reference TRBV2 and TRBJ2-1, is EPEVTQTPSHQVTQMGQEVILRCVPISNHLYFYWYRQILGQKVEFLVSFYNNEISEKSEIFDDQFSVERPDGSNFTLKIRSTKLEDSAMYFCASSGRGGRVGEQFFGPGTRLTVL.

This chain uses TRBV29-1 with TRBJ2-2, with a weak D call TRBD2 (6 bases). The CDR3 loop spans 13 amino acids. Germline V lookup: CDR1 SQVTM, CDR2 ANQGSEA. Trimming cost V 6 bases and J 5 bases, with 13 bases left between them. The CDR3 nucleotides read TGCAGCGTGAGGGCAGGAGGGACCGGGGAGCTGTTTTTT. The encoded protein is CSVRAGGTGELFF.

The chain uses TRBV27 and TRBJ2-3; D assignment may be TRBD1 or TRBD2 (5 bases each). The CDR3 runs to 16 residues. Trimming took off 2 bases at V and 0 bases at J, with 12 bases between the two ends. Germline V gives CDR1 MNHEY, CDR2 SMNVEV (reference sequence). CDR3 in amino acids: CASSLGGLRSTDTQYF. CDR3 sequence (DNA): TGTGCCAGCAGTTTAGGGGGTCTGAGGAGCACAGATACGCAGTATTTT.

Regarding this clone: This sample includes further DNA sequences coding for the same CDR3. The chain joins TRBV27 to TRBJ1-1, with D perhaps matching TRBD1 (5 bases). This CDR3 has 13 amino acids. Germline V gene sequence: CDR1 MNHEY, CDR2 SMNVEV (reference sequence). Trimming cost V 2 bases and J 8 bases, with 12 bases left between them. The CDR3 sequence: CASSLGGTLEAFF. CDR3 sequence (DNA): TGTGCCAGCAGTTTAGGGGGGACTCTAGAAGCTTTCTTT.

The chain joins TRBV15 to TRBJ2-7, with TRBD1 as a possible D gene (5 bases). V was cut by 6 bases and J by 3 bases, with 15 bases left in between. CDR1 LNHNV and CDR2 YYDKDF come from the germline V gene (reference sequence). The CDR3 runs to 14 residues. The CDR3 reads CATRKFLGDYEQYV. In DNA, the CDR3 is TGTGCCACCAGGAAATTCCTAGGGGACTACGAGCAGTACGTC.

This chain links TRBV7-9 with TRBJ1-1, with 7 bases aligning to TRBD1. Germline V gives CDR1 SEHNR, CDR2 FQNEAQ (reference sequence). The CDR3 runs 13 residues. With 5 bases clipped from V and 1 base from J, the junction kept 1 base outside the gene matches. The CDR3, as DNA: TGTGCCAGCAGCCGACAGGGGAACACTGAAGCTTTCTTT. Translated, it gives CASSRQGNTEAFF.

The CDR3 DNA is TGTGCCAGCAGCTTGGCTTCGGATGGTGAGCAGTTCTTC. Translation: CASSLASDGEQFF. The chain combines TRBV5-8 with TRBJ2-1, with D unclear. The germline V gene encodes CDR1 SGHTS and CDR2 YDEGEE. V lost 0 bases and J lost 9, with 10 bases in between. The length of the CDR3 is 13 residues.

The rearrangement links TRBV11-2 to TRBJ2-7, with unresolved D. Trimming left V 1 base short and J 2 bases short, with 12 bases between. The CDR3 has 15 residues. Germline lookup yields CDR1 SGHAT and CDR2 FQNNGV. The CDR3 coding sequence is TGTGCCAGCAGCTTAGCCCAGGCTTCGACCTACGAGCAGTACTTC. Translated: CASSLAQASTYEQYF.

V and J are TRBV27 and TRBJ2-7; the match to TRBD2 covers 8 bases. V was pared by 2 bases and J by 0 bases, with 0 bases of the junction left unmatched. The CDR3 length is 14 residues. Germline values: CDR1 MNHEY, CDR2 SMNVEV (reference sequence). The CDR3 DNA reads TGTGCCAGCAGTTTAAGCGGGGGCTCCTACGAGCAGTACTTC. It codes for CASSLSGGSYEQYF.

In DNA, the CDR3 is TGTGCCAGCAGCTTAGCCCCCGATCCTGAAGCTTTCTTT. Its protein product is CASSLAPDPEAFF. V and J are TRBV11-3 and TRBJ1-1; D call uncertain. The CDR3 contains 13 residues. Germline CDR1 reads SGHNT; CDR2 reads YENEEA. Trimming removed 1 base from V and 6 bases from J, with 9 bases in between.

A few counts support this clone. V usage is TRBV10-1 and J usage is TRBJ2-1; no clear D gene. V gave up 4 bases and J gave up 4 bases, with 2 bases separating them. Per the germline V gene, CDR1 is WNHNN and CDR2 is SYGVQD (reference sequence). The CDR3 extends over 11 amino acids. The DNA of the CDR3 is TGCGCCAGCAGTGGGTACAATGAGCAGTTCTTC. Its protein is CASSGYNEQFF.

The chain recombines TRBV7-3 with TRBJ1-4; a possible D gene is TRBD1 (5 bases). V lost 4 bases, J lost 4 bases, and 19 bases lay in between. The CDR3 spans 17 residues. Germline V gene lookup returns CDR1 SGHTA and CDR2 FQGTGA. The chain's CDR3 is CASSYPSQGFRNEKLFF. The CDR3 DNA sequence: TGTGCCAGCAGCTACCCGTCTCAGGGTTTCCGTAATGAAAAACTGTTTTTT.

The chain recombines TRBV7-2 with TRBJ1-4; D is uncertain. The CDR3 sequence is 16 residues long. CDR1 and CDR2 (germline): SGHTA, FQGNSA. Trimming took 1 base from V and 0 from J, leaving 9 bases between them. In nucleotides, the CDR3 is TGTGCCAGCAGCTTAGATACGCCGGCAACTAATGAAAAACTGTTTTTT. It translates to CASSLDTPATNEKLFF.

The chain is built from TRBV5-6 and TRBJ1-1, with TRBD1 identical over 7 bases. The germline gives CDR1 SGHDT, CDR2 YYEEEE. The J segment lost 3 bases and the V segment lost 4 bases, leaving 12 bases of the junction unmatched. CDR3 length: 16 residues. CDR3 residues: CASSTPYRGEDTEAFF. The CDR3 bases are TGTGCCAGCAGCACACCTTACAGGGGAGAGGACACTGAAGCTTTCTTT. Together with reference TRBV5-6 and TRBJ1-1, the CDR3 gives the full variable domain: DAGVTQSPTHLIKTRGQQVTLRCSPKSGHDTVSWYQQALGQGPQFIFQYYEEEERQRGNFPDRFSGHQFPNYSSELNVNALLLGDSALYLCASSTPYRGEDTEAFFGQGTRLTVV.

The rearrangement links TRBV7-2 to TRBJ2-7; D gene ambiguous. Germline V gene data show CDR1 as SGHTA and CDR2 as FQGNSA. V was pared by 4 bases and J by 7 bases, with 14 bases between. The CDR3 runs to 13 residues. The CDR3 nucleotides read TGTGCCAGCAGCTGGGCTAGGATTTATGAGCAGTACTTC. This gives the protein CASSWARIYEQYF.

J is TRBJ1-5 and V is TRBV27; tentative D call: TRBD1 (5 bases). CDR3 length equals 15 residues. The ends were cut back, 3 bases at V and 2 bases at J, with 11 bases in the middle. Germline CDR1 and CDR2: MNHEY and SMNVEV (reference sequence). CDR3 in DNA: TGTGCCAGCAGTTTCGGGGGTTTGCGCAATCAGCCCCAGCATTTT. Residues: CASSFGGLRNQPQHF.

The J gene is TRBJ2-5, the V gene TRBV4-1; the D is unclear. Germline lookup yields CDR1 MGHRA and CDR2 YSYEKL. The CDR3 has 13 amino acids. With 0 bases removed from V and 5 bases from J, the gap between germline ends came to 7 bases. The CDR3 protein is CASSQDRPETQYF. The CDR3 region has the DNA TGCGCCAGCAGCCAAGATCGACCTGAGACCCAGTACTTC.

The genes are TRBV19 and TRBJ2-3; D unclear. V lost 4 bases to trimming and J lost 1 base, with 9 bases between them. The CDR3 runs to 14 residues. Germline lookup yields CDR1 LNHDA and CDR2 SQIVND (reference sequence). The CDR3 bases are TGTGCCAGTAGTAGCTATTTTGGCACAGATACGCAGTATTTT. Translation gives CASSSYFGTDTQYF. Full variable domain (missing parts from reference TRBV19 and TRBJ2-3): DGGITQSPKYLFRKEGQNVTLSCEQNLNHDAMYWYRQDPGQGLRLIYYSQIVNDFQKGDIAEGYSVSREKKESFPLTVTSAQKNPTAFYLCASSSYFGTDTQYFGPGTRLTVL.

The V gene is TRBV4-1, the J gene TRBJ1-5; D unresolved. Germline values: CDR1 MGHRA, CDR2 YSYEKL. This CDR3 comprises 14 residues. Trimming cost V 2 bases and J 5 bases, with 10 bases left between them. In DNA, the CDR3 is TGCGCCAGCAGCCAACCTGGGTCCTATCAGCCCCAGCATTTT. Its translation is CASSQPGSYQPQHF.

Points on this clone: Other nucleotide sequences in the sample specify the same CDR3. The chain combines TRBV9 with TRBJ1-1; D uncertain. Deletions cut 3 bases from V and 0 bases from J, with 6 bases between. The CDR3 consists of 13 residues. CDR1 and CDR2 (germline): SGDLS, YYNGEE. Here the CDR3 DNA reads TGTGCCAGCAGCGCCGGTATGAACACTGAAGCTTTCTTT. This codes for CASSAGMNTEAFF.

The chain recombines TRBV7-2 with TRBJ2-1, with TRBD2 identical over 8 bases. V was pared by 2 bases and J by 0 bases, with 9 bases of the junction left unmatched. CDR1 SGHTA and CDR2 FQGNSA come from the germline V gene. The CDR3 loop spans 18 amino acids. The CDR3 sequence: CASSLSPPLAASYNEQFF. CDR3 DNA sequence: TGTGCCAGCAGCTTATCCCCCCCACTAGCGGCCTCCTACAATGAGCAGTTCTTC.

CDR3 sequence reads: CASSESRLLGNQPQHF. The CDR3 bases are TGTGCCAGCAGTGAATCTAGGCTGTTAGGCAATCAGCCCCAGCATTTT. The V call is TRBV6-1, the J call TRBJ1-5; D is unresolved. Germline assignment: CDR1 MNHNS and CDR2 SASEGT. The CDR3 is 16 amino acids. The germline V and J ends were trimmed by 2 bases and 2 bases, with 13 bases remaining between them.